A selection of T cell receptor beta chains follows, all from one sample in a study of siplizumab effects on memory and regulatory T cells. Clones were sequenced by immunoSEQ multiplex PCR, and TCRdb holds only the in-frame ones, with some missing. The sample contains 70,000 to 95,000 clones, 75% to 90% of which appear only once. What was sequenced was CD4+ T cells sorted from blood. These receptors all stem from a human donor in good health. Both conserved end residues are part of each CDR3. D genes are given only for firm matches. A clone size is listed for some rows: how often the clone was seen (once, few, many), or a class if it is expanded.

d_gene	j_gene	abundance	v_gene	CDR3aa	CDR3nt
TRBD2	TRBJ2-3	NA	TRBV5-1	CAGSLGLAATDTQYF	TGCGCCGGCAGCCTCGGACTAGCGGCTACAGATACGCAGTATTTT
NA	TRBJ1-5	NA	TRBV19	CASSPRSGRESSNQPQHF	TGTGCCAGTAGTCCTCGATCAGGGAGGGAGAGCAGCAATCAGCCCCAGCATTTT
NA	TRBJ2-2	NA	TRBV4-1	CASSHLITGELFF	TGCGCCAGCAGCCACCTCATCACCGGGGAGCTGTTTTTT
NA	TRBJ2-3	NA	TRBV10-2	CASSESGVTDTQYF	TGCGCCAGCAGTGAGTCGGGAGTCACAGATACGCAGTATTTT
NA	TRBJ2-1	NA	TRBV4-3	CASSQGLVTPYNEQFF	TGCGCCAGCAGCCAAGGACTAGTTACGCCTTACAATGAGCAGTTCTTC
TRBD1	TRBJ2-3	NA	TRBV7-2	CASSLGQGLRYF	TGTGCCAGCAGCTTGGGACAGGGACTTAGGTATTTT
TRBD2	TRBJ2-5	NA	TRBV7-3	CASSLLGSGGPDGETQYF	TGTGCCAGCAGCTTATTGGGTAGCGGGGGCCCAGATGGTGAGACCCAGTACTTC
NA	TRBJ2-1	few	TRBV5-1	CASSPLGDSYNEQFF	TGCGCCAGCAGCCCCCTAGGGGACTCCTACAATGAGCAGTTCTTC
TRBD2	TRBJ2-1	NA	TRBV19	CASSISGSHVGEQFF	TGTGCCAGTAGTATAAGCGGGAGCCATGTCGGTGAGCAGTTCTTC
NA	TRBJ1-4	NA	TRBV4-2	CASSQDGEISTNEKLFF	TGTGCCAGCAGCCAAGACGGGGAGATCTCAACTAATGAAAAACTGTTTTTT
NA	TRBJ2-7	NA	TRBV6-5	CASSYQGYEQYF	TGTGCCAGCAGTTACCAGGGCTACGAGCAGTACTTC
NA	TRBJ2-2	NA	TRBV12-5	CASGLGTGNTGELFF	TGTGCTAGTGGTTTGGGTACAGGGAACACCGGGGAGCTGTTTTTT
TRBD2	TRBJ2-1	NA	TRBV4-2	CASSQLHGSSGRAISYNEQFF	TGTGCCAGCAGCCAACTTCATGGGAGTAGCGGGAGGGCGATATCCTACAATGAGCAGTTCTTC
NA	TRBJ2-1	NA	TRBV2	CASSDRRGGNEQFF	TGTGCCAGCAGTGATCGGCGCGGAGGCAATGAGCAGTTCTTC
NA	TRBJ2-7	NA	TRBV5-6	CASSLLSGTGNSYEQYF	TGTGCCAGCAGCTTATTAAGCGGGACAGGAAACTCCTACGAGCAGTACTTC
NA	TRBJ2-1	NA	TRBV7-2	CASSLGRTANEQFF	TGTGCCAGCAGCTTAGGTAGGACAGCTAATGAGCAGTTCTTC
TRBD1	TRBJ1-6	few	TRBV15	CATSRGFWDRERSPLHF	TGTGCCACCAGCAGAGGATTTTGGGACAGGGAGCGATCACCCCTCCACTTT
TRBD1	TRBJ2-5	NA	TRBV29-1	CSVQGAERETQYF	TGCAGCGTGCAGGGGGCGGAGAGAGAGACCCAGTACTTC
NA	TRBJ2-7	NA	TRBV5-1	CASSWEGARYLYEQYF	TGCGCCAGCAGCTGGGAGGGGGCTCGGTACTTATACGAGCAGTACTTC
TRBD2	TRBJ2-1	NA	TRBV7-2	CASSSDGRDDEQFF	TGTGCCAGCAGCTCTGACGGGAGGGACGATGAGCAGTTCTTC
NA	TRBJ1-1	NA	TRBV19	CASSSRRENTEAFF	TGTGCCAGTAGTTCTCGGAGGGAGAACACTGAAGCTTTCTTT
TRBD2	TRBJ2-1	NA	TRBV7-6	CASSPRLAGTVEQFF	TGTGCCAGCAGCCCCAGACTAGCGGGAACGGTTGAGCAGTTCTTC
NA	TRBJ2-3	NA	TRBV2	CASPVGDTQYF	TGTGCCAGCCCCGTTGGGGATACGCAGTATTTT
TRBD1	TRBJ1-1	few	TRBV14	CASSPGQGRMNTEAFF	TGTGCCAGCAGCCCTGGACAGGGACGCATGAACACTGAAGCTTTCTTT
TRBD2	TRBJ2-1	NA	TRBV5-1	CASSFIAGVHNEQFF	TGCGCCAGCAGCTTCATAGCGGGAGTCCACAATGAGCAGTTCTTC
TRBD1	TRBJ2-5	NA	TRBV7-6	CASSLGGTGLSWETQYF	TGTGCCAGCAGCTTAGGTGGGACAGGGTTATCCTGGGAGACCCAGTACTTC
TRBD1	TRBJ2-7	NA	TRBV6-5	CASSPAGQAYEQYF	TGTGCCAGCAGTCCGGCGGGACAGGCCTACGAGCAGTACTTC
TRBD2	TRBJ2-3	NA	TRBV5-1	CASSLGLAGGPDTQYF	TGCGCCAGCAGCCTGGGACTAGCGGGAGGGCCAGATACGCAGTATTTT
TRBD1	TRBJ2-7	once	TRBV6-6	CASSSQGVEQYF	TGTGCCAGCAGTTCACAGGGGGTTGAGCAGTACTTC
NA	TRBJ1-1	NA	TRBV7-2	CASSAQGRNTEAFF	TGTGCCAGCAGCGCACAGGGACGGAACACTGAAGCTTTCTTT